This T cell receptor (beta chain) appears in the sequencing data of a study of CD8 T cells in ankylosing spondylitis. TCRdb reprocessed the 5' RACE reads with MiXCR, giving one entry per CDR3 protein. The repertoire has hundreds of thousands of distinct CDR3 sequences, about 25% of them found once; the top ten carry 0.89%. General observations from the study: One TCR beta motif, made up of roughly eight highly homologous variants, appeared characteristic of ankylosing spondylitis blood.

A note on this clonotype: Its specificity is unknown.

Germline assignment: CDR1 LGHNA and CDR2 YNFKEQ. The CDR3 spans 18 residues. After removal of 0 bases from V and 3 bases from J, the junction contained 9 bases not matched to a gene. The clonotype comes from a male donor with ankylosing spondylitis. The rearrangement joins TRBV4-2 to TRBJ2-1; TRBD2 aligns across 9 bases. Sequences were obtained from blood, either unsorted or a sorted T cell fraction (not recorded which). The CDR3 protein is CASSQEASGTLGYNEQFF. Here the CDR3 DNA reads TGTGCCAGCAGCCAAGAGGCTAGCGGGACCCTTGGCTACAATGAGCAGTTCTTC.